A single sample gave rise to the 3 T cell receptor beta chains below, sequenced in a study of CD8 T cells in ankylosing spondylitis. TCRdb fed the 5' RACE reads into MiXCR, producing one record per CDR3 protein. The repertoire holds about 36,000 distinct CDR3 sequences, with roughly 13% as singletons. The specimen was synovial fluid, either unsorted or a sorted T cell fraction (not recorded which). All receptors come from a male donor with ankylosing spondylitis.

This clonotype occurred many times. V usage is TRBV29-1 and J usage is TRBJ2-3; D might be TRBD1 (5 bases). Trimming stripped 6 bases from V and 7 bases from J, with 11 bases between. The CDR3 covers 11 residues. Germline V CDR1 and CDR2: SQVTM, ANQGSEA. CDR3 nucleotides: TGCAGCGTGCCACAGGAAAATACGCAGTATTTT. This translates into CSVPQENTQYF.

The chain recombines TRBV27 with TRBJ2-2; a possible D gene is TRBD1 (5 bases). The CDR3 contains 13 residues. With 3 bases removed from V and 5 bases from J, the gap between germline ends came to 7 bases. CDR1 is MNHEY, CDR2 SMNVEV, per germline (reference sequence). The CDR3: CASSFRVTGELFF. The CDR3 region has the DNA TGTGCCAGCAGTTTCAGGGTTACCGGGGAGCTGTTTTTT.

In its sample, this clonotype was seen many times. The V and J genes are TRBV20-1 and TRBJ1-1; D is uncertain. The V end lost 3 bases, the J end lost 4 bases, and 9 bases lay between the germline ends. Germline CDR1 is DFQATT and CDR2 is SNEGSKA (reference sequence). This CDR3 region has 12 residues. The CDR3 nucleotides are TGCAGTGCTAGCCTACTCCGCACTGAAGCTTTCTTT. It yields the protein CSASLLRTEAFF.